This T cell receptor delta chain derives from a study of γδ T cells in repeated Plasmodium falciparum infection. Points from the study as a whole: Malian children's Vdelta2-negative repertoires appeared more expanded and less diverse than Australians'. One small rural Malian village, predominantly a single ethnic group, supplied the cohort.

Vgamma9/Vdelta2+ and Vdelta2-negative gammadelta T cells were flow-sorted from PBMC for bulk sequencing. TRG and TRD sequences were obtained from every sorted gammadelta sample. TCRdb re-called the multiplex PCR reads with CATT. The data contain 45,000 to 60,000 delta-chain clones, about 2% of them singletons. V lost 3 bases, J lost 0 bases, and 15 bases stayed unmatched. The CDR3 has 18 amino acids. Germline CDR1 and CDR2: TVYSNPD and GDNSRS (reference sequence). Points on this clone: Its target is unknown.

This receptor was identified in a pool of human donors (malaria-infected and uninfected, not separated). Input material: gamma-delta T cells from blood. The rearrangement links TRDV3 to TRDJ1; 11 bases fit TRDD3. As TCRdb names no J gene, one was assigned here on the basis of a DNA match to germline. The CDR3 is CAFPPFLFGGYDTDKLIF. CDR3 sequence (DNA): TGTGCCTTCCCCCCCTTCCTGTTTGGGGGATACGACACCGATAAACTCATCTTT.